The 17 T cell receptor beta chains in this list originate from one sample, sequenced in a study of shared clonotypes between healthy human individuals. Assay used: immunoSEQ multiplex PCR; TCRdb lists only in-frame clones, some missing. The repertoire includes about 2.3 million clones, 85% to 95% of them detected once, and under 0.45% sits in the top ten. Source material: naive CD4+ T cells from PBMCs. As for subset: CD45RA+ positively selected. These receptors were obtained from a man in his late teens or twenties in good health. Some clones in this sample may be carry-over from other donors' samples.

Concerning this clone itself: The sample carries other DNA sequences with the same CDR3. The chain uses TRBV7-2 and TRBJ2-2; D possibly corresponds to TRBD2 (5 bases). This CDR3 contains 14 residues. Germline loops: CDR1 SGHTA, CDR2 FQGNSA. Deletions cut 5 bases from V and 1 base from J, with 8 bases between. CDR3 DNA: TGTGCCAGCAGCCTCAGCGGGAACACCGGGGAGCTGTTTTTT. This codes for CASSLSGNTGELFF.

V is TRBV28 and J is TRBJ2-1; TRBD2 aligns across 7 bases. Germline V lookup: CDR1 MDHEN, CDR2 SYDVKM. There are 16 residues in the CDR3. Trimming took 5 bases from V and 0 from J; bases not matched to a gene: 7. CDR3 loop: CASSRGGASSYNEQFF. The CDR3 DNA is TGTGCCAGCAGTCGCGGGGGAGCGAGCTCCTACAATGAGCAGTTCTTC.

On this clone: The sample has other DNA sequences that encode this CDR3 too. This chain connects TRBV25-1 to TRBJ1-5; D unclear. Germline values: CDR1 MGHDK, CDR2 SYGVNS. V lost 8 bases and J 2 bases, leaving 10 bases between the germline ends. There are 13 residues in the CDR3. CDR3 sequence (DNA): TGTGCCAGCTCAGCTGGGGGCAATCAGCCCCAGCATTTT. Translating it yields CASSAGGNQPQHF. Looking up the rest from reference TRBV25-1 and TRBJ1-5 gives the full variable domain: EADIYQTPRYLVIGTGKKITLECSQTMGHDKMYWYQQDPGMELHLIHYSYGVNSTEKGDLSSESTVSRIRTEHFPLTLESARPSHTSQYLCASSAGGNQPQHFGDGTRLSIL.

The V gene is TRBV2, the J gene TRBJ1-1, with D possibly TRBD1 on 6 matching bases. V was cut by 4 bases and J by 8 bases, with 14 bases left in between. Germline assignment: CDR1 SNHLY and CDR2 FYNNEI. The CDR3 is made up of 13 amino acids. CDR3 DNA: TGTGCCAGCAGTGCTGACAGGCGCGGGGAAGCTTTCTTT. Its translation: CASSADRRGEAFF.

The CDR3 sequence is CASSPDPRGGLDEQFF. The CDR3 region has the DNA TGTGCCAGCAGCCCGGACCCTCGGGGGGGACTAGATGAGCAGTTCTTC. The V gene is TRBV7-2, the J gene TRBJ2-1; 8 nucleotides match TRBD2. This CDR3 has 16 residues. Per the germline V gene, CDR1 is SGHTA and CDR2 is FQGNSA. The junction had 14 bases not matched to a gene; V was cut back by 5 bases and J by 8 bases.

The V and J genes are TRBV10-3 and TRBJ1-4; D might be TRBD1 (6 bases). V shed 10 bases and J shed 0 bases, with 12 bases lying between them. Germline values: CDR1 ENHRY, CDR2 SYGVKD. CDR3 size: 14 residues. CDR3 DNA: TGTGCCACCCAGGACAGCACAACTAATGAAAAACTGTTTTTT. This encodes CATQDSTTNEKLFF.

This chain links TRBV5-4 with TRBJ1-1; D ambiguous. Trimming cost V 1 base and J 6 bases, with 4 bases left between them. The CDR3 is 11 residues long. Germline-derived CDR1 and CDR2 are SGHNT and YYREEE (reference sequence). CDR3 in DNA: TGTGCCAGCAGCTTGATGGCTGAAGCTTTCTTT. This codes for CASSLMAEAFF.

The chain is built from TRBV5-4 and TRBJ2-1, with 9 bases lining up with TRBD1. The CDR3 has 16 residues. The trim removed 4 bases at V and 2 bases at J, leaving 7 bases unmatched. Germline CDR1 is SGHNT and CDR2 is YYREEE (reference sequence). Here the CDR3 reads CASSRIDRGTYNEQFF. Here the CDR3 DNA reads TGTGCCAGCAGCCGTATCGACAGGGGGACCTACAATGAGCAGTTCTTC.

V and J are TRBV5-6 and TRBJ2-5; 7 bases map to TRBD1. Germline CDR1 SGHDT, CDR2 YYEEEE. The CDR3 is 14 residues long. Trimming took 4 bases from V and 3 from J; bases not matched to a gene: 6. Here the CDR3 reads CASSISGGEETQYF. DNA of the CDR3: TGTGCCAGCAGCATATCAGGGGGTGAAGAGACCCAGTACTTC.

The chain combines TRBV19 with TRBJ2-2, with 8 bases that match TRBD2. Trimming at V came to 4 bases and at J to 3 bases, leaving 7 bases not matched to a gene. The CDR3 is 16 amino acids. The germline V gene encodes CDR1 LNHDA and CDR2 SQIVND (reference sequence). CDR3 sequence (DNA): TGTGCCAGTAGTACGTGGGCGGGAGGCGACACCGGGGAGCTGTTTTTT. This sequence encodes CASSTWAGGDTGELFF.

This chain uses TRBV7-3 with TRBJ2-7, with 13 bases identical to TRBD2. This CDR3 is 15 amino acids long. The germline gives CDR1 SGHTA, CDR2 FQGTGA. V was clipped by 5 bases and J by 5 bases; unmatched bases: 6. The CDR3 DNA reads TGTGCCAGCAGCATAGGACTAGCGGGAGTCCACGAGCAGTACTTC. Translating gives CASSIGLAGVHEQYF.

This chain connects TRBV5-1 to TRBJ1-2; D not resolved. The CDR3 is 16 residues long. Germline V gene lookup returns CDR1 SGHRS and CDR2 YFSETQ. Trimming removed 1 base at V and 4 bases at J, with 17 bases between. CDR3 bases: TGCGCCAGCAGCTTGAGTGGCACAGCCGAGGGCTATGGCTACACCTTC. Translating gives CASSLSGTAEGYGYTF.

V gene TRBV7-2 combines with J gene TRBJ1-3; D is undetermined. The germline V gene encodes CDR1 SGHTA and CDR2 FQGNSA. The germline V and J ends were trimmed by 1 base and 0 bases, with 7 bases remaining between them. The length of the CDR3 is 15 residues. The DNA of the CDR3 is TGTGCCAGCAGCTTAGTCATTTCCTCTGGAAACACCATATATTTT. As protein: CASSLVISSGNTIYF.

In regard to this clone: One end of the junction varies from germline; a read error may be responsible. The rearrangement uses TRBV2 and TRBJ2-3; TRBD2 matches at 11 bases. This CDR3 spans 14 amino acids. Germline assignment: CDR1 SNHLY and CDR2 FYNNEI. CDR3 nucleotides: TGTGCCGGCAGGACTAGCGGGAGCACAGATACGCAGTATTTT. Translation: CAGRTSGSTDTQYF.

The chain carries TRBV2 and TRBJ2-5; the match to TRBD2 covers 13 bases. J was trimmed by 5 bases and V by 6 bases; bases with no gene match: 9. The V gene's germline CDR1 is SNHLY and CDR2 FYNNEI. The CDR3 spans 16 residues. DNA for the CDR3: TGTGCCAGCAGGGCGACTAGCGGGAGGCTCCGGGAGACCCAGTACTTC. Its translation is CASRATSGRLRETQYF.

A word on this clone: The same CDR3 also results from other DNA sequences found in this sample. This rearrangement joins TRBV30 to TRBJ1-5, with D possibly matching TRBD1 (5 bases). The CDR3 is 14 amino acids. The V gene's germline CDR1 is GTSNPN and CDR2 SVGIG (reference sequence). V was shortened by 2 bases and J by 0 bases, with 8 bases between the two germline ends. The CDR3 protein is CAWSPGGSNQPQHF. The CDR3 DNA reads as TGTGCCTGGAGTCCCGGGGGTAGCAATCAGCCCCAGCATTTT.

The chain has TRBV5-1 and TRBJ1-1; 9 positions match TRBD1. CDR3 length: 15 amino acids. V shed 4 bases, J shed 4 bases, and the junction held 8 bases outside the gene matches. Per the germline V gene, CDR1 is SGHRS and CDR2 is YFSETQ. CDR3 residues: CASSLDRGGVTEAFF. Here the CDR3 DNA reads TGCGCCAGCAGCCTGGACAGGGGAGGGGTCACTGAAGCTTTCTTT.